The 27 T cell receptor beta chains below come from one sample, sequenced in a study of blood T cell repertoires in COVID-19 (dated by TCRdb to the early 2020s). Library prep was done by the immunoSEQ multiplex PCR assay. Held by TCRdb, this immuneACCESS table contains in-frame sequences only and omits some clones. Under half of the omission traces to an unresolved V gene where checked; the cause of the rest is unknown. This sample holds 100,000 to 150,000 clones; roughly three quarters were observed only once. About 40% of the sample lies in the top ten. The material sequenced was peripheral blood. These receptors originate from a man aged 35 to 55 with active or convalescent COVID-19.

Details on this clone: At the DNA level, this CDR3 is encoded by other sequences in the same sample as well. The J gene is TRBJ2-3, the V gene TRBV9, with D unclear. The germline V gene encodes CDR1 SGDLS and CDR2 YYNGEE. The CDR3 is 11 amino acids. Trimming left V 3 bases short and J 3 bases short, with 2 bases between. The CDR3, as DNA: TGTGCCAGCAGCGCTACAGATACGCAGTATTTT. Protein sequence: CASSATDTQYF.

The chain links TRBV4-1 to TRBJ2-7; 8 bases fit TRBD2. The CDR3 length is 17 residues. V lost 0 bases to trimming and J lost 0 bases; unmatched junction nucleotides: 7. CDR1 and CDR2 from the germline V gene are MGHRA and YSYEKL. CDR3 protein: CASSQDGGGGSSYEQYF. In nucleotides, the CDR3 is TGCGCCAGCAGCCAAGACGGCGGCGGGGGGAGCTCCTACGAGCAGTACTTC.

The rearrangement links TRBV24-1 to TRBJ1-3; D remains unclear. V shed 0 bases and J shed 2 bases, with 4 bases lying between them. Germline CDR1 reads KGHDR; CDR2 reads SFDVKD. The CDR3 length is 14 residues. DNA of the CDR3: TGTGCCACCAGTGATTTGCGGGCTGGAAACACCATATATTTT. Amino acids: CATSDLRAGNTIYF.

In DNA form, the CDR3 reads TGTGCCAGCAGCACAACAGGGTCCCCCTTCAATGAGCAGTTCTTC. This sequence encodes CASSTTGSPFNEQFF. V usage is TRBV5-4 and J usage is TRBJ2-1; D is perhaps TRBD1 (6 bases). The germline V gene encodes CDR1 SGHNT and CDR2 YYREEE (reference sequence). Trimming left V 4 bases short and J 6 bases short, with 17 bases between. The CDR3 length is 15 residues.

J is TRBJ2-2 and V is TRBV5-1; 8 bases are a match to TRBD1. V lost 1 base to trimming and J lost 7 bases; unmatched junction nucleotides: 6. The CDR3 loop spans 15 amino acids. Germline lookup yields CDR1 SGHRS and CDR2 YFSETQ. CDR3 in amino acids: CASSLPRGRSGELFF. The CDR3 region has the DNA TGCGCCAGCAGCTTGCCCAGGGGGCGCAGCGGGGAGCTGTTTTTT.

V and J are TRBV5-6 and TRBJ1-3; D unresolved. The ends were cut back, 4 bases at V and 0 bases at J, with 11 bases in the middle. The CDR3 spans 15 residues. The V gene's germline CDR1 is SGHDT and CDR2 YYEEEE. CDR3 sequence reads: CASSHGVGSGNTIYF. As DNA, the CDR3 is TGTGCCAGCAGCCACGGGGTAGGCTCTGGAAACACCATATATTTT.

The chain uses TRBV4-2 and TRBJ1-2, with 10 positions matching TRBD1. The CDR3 is 15 amino acids. CDR1 and CDR2 (germline): LGHNA, YNFKEQ. V lost 4 bases to trimming and J lost 6 bases; unmatched junction nucleotides: 8. The CDR3 is CASSRGQGNGNGYTF. The CDR3 nucleotides are TGTGCCAGCAGCCGGGGACAGGGGAATGGAAATGGCTACACCTTC.

CDR3 sequence: CATSREREGVNEQFF. For the CDR3, the DNA is TGTGCCACCAGCAGAGAAAGGGAGGGGGTTAATGAGCAGTTCTTC. The chain recombines TRBV15 with TRBJ2-1; tentatively, D is TRBD2 (7 bases). Trimming cost V 0 bases and J 7 bases, with 13 bases left between them. The CDR3 covers 15 residues. Germline CDR1 is LNHNV and CDR2 is YYDKDF (reference sequence).

The rearrangement uses TRBV7-2 and TRBJ2-5; D is undetermined. Germline assignment: CDR1 SGHTA and CDR2 FQGNSA. Trimming took 7 bases from V and 7 from J, leaving 10 bases between them. The CDR3 spans 11 residues. CDR3 nucleotides: TGTGCCAGCACCGAAATCGGGACCCAGTACTTC. It codes for CASTEIGTQYF.

This clone was observed a few times. The rearrangement uses TRBV30 and TRBJ1-2, with D perhaps matching TRBD1 (5 bases). V was pared by 4 bases and J by 4 bases, with 19 bases between. The CDR3 runs 15 residues. Germline V gene data show CDR1 as GTSNPN and CDR2 as SVGIG (reference sequence). CDR3 sequence (DNA): TGTGCCTGGATTGGGGGATTTTCGGGAGGCTATGGCTACACCTTC. Translating gives CAWIGGFSGGYGYTF.

The chain is built from TRBV9 and TRBJ1-3; weak D call: TRBD1 (5 bases). V was pared by 3 bases and J by 6 bases, with 13 bases between. The CDR3 totals 14 residues. Germline V gene data show CDR1 as SGDLS and CDR2 as YYNGEE. The CDR3 spells CASSGGTPKNTIYF. The CDR3 bases are TGTGCCAGCAGCGGCGGGACGCCAAAAAACACCATATATTTT.

The chain is built from TRBV6-5 and TRBJ1-6; TRBD1 matches at 8 bases. Germline V gene sequence: CDR1 MNHEY, CDR2 SVGAGI. V gave up 6 bases and J gave up 11 bases; unmatched junction bases: 6. This CDR3 comprises 13 residues. DNA of the CDR3: TGTGCCAGCAGGGACAGGGTAGGGACACCCCTCCACTTT. Protein: CASRDRVGTPLHF.

The rearrangement joins TRBV5-6 to TRBJ1-2; no firm D call. The CDR3 consists of 11 residues. The germline V gene has CDR1 SGHDT and CDR2 YYEEEE. Trimming took 0 bases from V and 7 from J, leaving 4 bases between them. The CDR3 spells CASSLDSGYTF. In DNA form, the CDR3 reads TGTGCCAGCAGCTTGGACAGTGGCTACACCTTC.

A word on this clone: This sample also contains other DNA sequences that code for the same CDR3. The chain is built from TRBV5-5 and TRBJ1-6; D not certain. Germline loops: CDR1 SGHKS, CDR2 YYEKEE (reference sequence). V dropped 4 bases and J dropped 6 bases, with 14 bases sitting between them. The CDR3 is 15 residues long. CDR3 region: CASSLDSGFNSPLHF. In DNA form, the CDR3 reads TGTGCCAGCAGCCTGGACTCGGGGTTTAATTCACCCCTCCACTTT.

V is TRBV10-3 and J is TRBJ1-2; 10 positions match TRBD1. The germline V gene encodes CDR1 ENHRY and CDR2 SYGVKD. Trimming took 6 bases from V and 4 from J; bases not matched to a gene: 2. The CDR3 totals 13 residues. The CDR3 protein is CAIRDRGSYGYTF. CDR3 DNA: TGTGCCATCAGGGACAGGGGGTCCTATGGCTACACCTTC.

Many counts were recorded for this clone. The gene calls are TRBV27 and TRBJ2-7; tentatively, D is TRBD2 (7 bases). The germline gives CDR1 MNHEY, CDR2 SMNVEV (reference sequence). The CDR3 length is 15 residues. The V end lost 8 bases, the J end lost 0 bases, and 17 bases lay between the germline ends. CDR3 amino acids: CASSVGGRISYEQYF. The CDR3 DNA sequence: TGTGCCAGCTCGGTGGGGGGGCGCATCTCCTACGAGCAGTACTTC.

This clone was picked up a small number of times. The CDR3 sequence is CASSLMSQNYGYTF. The CDR3 bases are TGTGCCAGCAGCTTAATGTCACAAAACTATGGCTACACCTTC. V is TRBV7-3 and J is TRBJ1-2; D gene unclear. Between the trimmed V and J ends, which lost 1 base and 2 bases, there was a span of 8 bases. The germline V gene encodes CDR1 SGHTA and CDR2 FQGTGA. This CDR3 is 14 amino acids long. The variable domain in full, completed from reference TRBV7-3 and TRBJ1-2, reads GAGVSQTPSNKVTEKGKYVELRCDPISGHTALYWYRQSLGQGPEFLIYFQGTGAADDSGLPNDRFFAVRPEGSVSTLKIQRTERGDSAVYLCASSLMSQNYGYTFGSGTRLTVV.

The V gene is TRBV7-9, the J gene TRBJ2-1, with 9 positions matching TRBD2. V was pared by 4 bases and J by 9 bases, with 4 bases of the junction left unmatched. CDR1 SEHNR and CDR2 FQNEAQ come from the germline V gene (reference sequence). The CDR3 runs to 13 residues. CDR3 sequence: CASSWELAGEQFF. As DNA, the CDR3 is TGTGCCAGCAGCTGGGAACTAGCGGGTGAGCAGTTCTTC. The whole variable domain, filled in from reference TRBV7-9 and TRBJ2-1, reads DTGVSQNPRHKITKRGQNVTFRCDPISEHNRLYWYRQTLGQGPEFLTYFQNEAQLEKSRLLSDRFSAERPKGSFSTLEIQRTEQGDSAMYLCASSWELAGEQFFGPGTRLTVL.

The CDR3 region has the DNA TGTGCCACCAGTCCCGCCCGAGGGCCAGCGGTAGAGACCCAGTACTTC. This translates into CATSPARGPAVETQYF. This rearrangement joins TRBV24-1 to TRBJ2-5, with TRBD2 as a possible D gene (5 bases). This CDR3 has 16 amino acids. Germline V gene data show CDR1 as KGHDR and CDR2 as SFDVKD. V lost 6 bases to trimming and J lost 4 bases, with 20 bases between them.

The CDR3 protein is CASSRTSGDSGANVLTF. The CDR3 bases are TGTGCCAGTAGCCGGACTAGCGGGGACTCTGGGGCCAACGTCCTGACTTTC. The chain carries TRBV19 and TRBJ2-6, with 12 bases fitting TRBD2. The trim removed 6 bases at V and 0 bases at J, leaving 3 bases unmatched. CDR1 and CDR2 from the germline V gene are LNHDA and SQIVND (reference sequence). The CDR3 extends over 17 amino acids.

The J gene is TRBJ2-1, the V gene TRBV29-1; D perhaps matches TRBD2 (5 bases). The CDR3 consists of 16 residues. Germline V gene data show CDR1 as SQVTM and CDR2 as ANQGSEA. Trimming pared 8 bases from V and 10 bases from J, leaving 30 bases between. The CDR3 DNA reads as TGCAGCCCCACACCCCAGCAGCGGACCGAGCTAGAAGAGCAGTTCTTC. It translates to CSPTPQQRTELEEQFF.

The rearrangement links TRBV18 to TRBJ2-1; 10 bases agree with TRBD2. The V gene end was trimmed by 2 bases and the J gene end by 15 bases; junction bases not matched to a gene: 10. The germline gives CDR1 KGHSH, CDR2 LQKENI. The CDR3 spans 14 residues. The CDR3 here is CASSPSPPSGRLFF. The CDR3 DNA reads TGTGCCAGCTCACCATCACCGCCTAGCGGGAGATTGTTCTTC.

This clone has only a few counts. The CDR3 bases are TGTGCCACCAGTGATTTAGTCGGGGGAAACACCGGGGAGCTGTTTTTT. This gives the protein CATSDLVGGNTGELFF. The chain uses TRBV24-1 and TRBJ2-2; D might be TRBD2 (6 bases). The germline V and J ends were trimmed by 1 base and 2 bases, with 10 bases remaining between them. The V gene's germline CDR1 is KGHDR and CDR2 SFDVKD. The CDR3 has 16 residues.

The chain uses TRBV14 and TRBJ1-2, with TRBD1 identical over 7 bases. From germline, CDR1 is SGHDN and CDR2 FVKESK. V shed 3 bases, J shed 4 bases, and the junction held 8 bases outside the gene matches. This CDR3 comprises 15 residues. CDR3 sequence reads: CASSHPGQVFYGYTF. The CDR3 DNA is TGTGCCAGCAGCCATCCCGGACAGGTATTCTATGGCTACACCTTC.

The J gene is TRBJ2-5, the V gene TRBV3-1 (or the pseudogene TRBV3-2); 10 bases line up with TRBD2. V shed 1 base, J shed 5 bases, and the junction held 7 bases outside the gene matches. In germline, CDR1 is LGHDT, CDR2 YNNKEL (reference sequence). The CDR3 contains 16 residues. The CDR3 loop reads CASSQASGRAYETQYF. CDR3 nucleotide sequence: TGTGCCAGCAGCCAAGCCAGCGGGAGGGCCTATGAGACCCAGTACTTC.

V is TRBV6-2 or TRBV6-3 and J is TRBJ2-1; D is uncertain. Germline-derived CDR1 and CDR2 are MNHEY and SVGEGT. The CDR3 extends over 12 amino acids. With 5 bases removed from V and 6 bases from J, the gap between germline ends came to 8 bases. The CDR3 nucleotides read TGTGCCAGCAGTCGACTCGTCAATGAGCAGTTCTTC. Translation gives CASSRLVNEQFF.

The chain uses TRBV10-2 and TRBJ2-5; a weak D match, TRBD2 (5 bases). Trimming took off 10 bases at V and 5 bases at J, with 14 bases between the two ends. Germline CDR1 WSHSY, CDR2 SAAADI. The CDR3 extends over 12 amino acids. The CDR3 DNA is TGCGCCACCTGGAGAGGGTCGGAGACCCAGTACTTC. Its protein product is CATWRGSETQYF.